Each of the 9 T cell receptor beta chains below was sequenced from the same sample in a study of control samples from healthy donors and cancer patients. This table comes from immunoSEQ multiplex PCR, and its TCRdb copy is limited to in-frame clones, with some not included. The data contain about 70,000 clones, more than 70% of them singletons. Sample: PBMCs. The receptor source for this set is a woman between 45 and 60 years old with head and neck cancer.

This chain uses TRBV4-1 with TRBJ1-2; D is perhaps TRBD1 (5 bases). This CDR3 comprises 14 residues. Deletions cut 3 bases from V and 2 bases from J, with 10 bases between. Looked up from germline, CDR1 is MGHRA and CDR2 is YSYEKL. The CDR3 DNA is TGCGCCAGCAGCCAGGGACGGCTGAACTATGGCTACACCTTC. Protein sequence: CASSQGRLNYGYTF.

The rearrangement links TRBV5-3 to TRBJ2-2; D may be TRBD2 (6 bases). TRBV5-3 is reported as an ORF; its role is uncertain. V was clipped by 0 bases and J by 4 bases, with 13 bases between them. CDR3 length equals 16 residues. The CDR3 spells CARSLERVECTGELFF. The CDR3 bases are TGTGCCAGAAGCTTGGAGCGGGTCGAATGCACCGGGGAGCTGTTTTTT.

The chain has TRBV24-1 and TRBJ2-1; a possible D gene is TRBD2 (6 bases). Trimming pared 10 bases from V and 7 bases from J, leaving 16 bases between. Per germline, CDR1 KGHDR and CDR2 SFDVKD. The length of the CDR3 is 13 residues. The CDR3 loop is CATMGTPWNEQFF. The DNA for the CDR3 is TGTGCCACAATGGGGACTCCGTGGAATGAGCAGTTCTTC.

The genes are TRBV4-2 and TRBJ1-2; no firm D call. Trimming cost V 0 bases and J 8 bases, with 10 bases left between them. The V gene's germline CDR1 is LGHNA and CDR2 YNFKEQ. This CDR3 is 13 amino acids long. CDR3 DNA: TGTGCCAGCAGCCAAGAGCCTGTAGGCGGCTACACCTTC. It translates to CASSQEPVGGYTF.

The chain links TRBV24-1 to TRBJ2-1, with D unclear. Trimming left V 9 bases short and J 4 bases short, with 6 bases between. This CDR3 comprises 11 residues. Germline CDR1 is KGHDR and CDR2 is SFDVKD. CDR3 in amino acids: CATGDYNEQFF. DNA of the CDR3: TGTGCCACCGGGGATTACAATGAGCAGTTCTTC.

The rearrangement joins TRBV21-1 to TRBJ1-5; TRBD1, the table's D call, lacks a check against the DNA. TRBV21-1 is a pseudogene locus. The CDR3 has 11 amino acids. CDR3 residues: CASTHNQPQHF. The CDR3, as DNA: TGTGCCAGCACCCATAATCAGCCCCAGCATTTT.

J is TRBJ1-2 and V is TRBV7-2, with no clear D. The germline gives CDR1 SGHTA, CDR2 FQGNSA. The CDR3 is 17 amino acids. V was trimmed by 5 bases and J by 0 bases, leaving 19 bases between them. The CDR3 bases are TGTGCCAGCAGCACCCAGTCCGGGAGGCTTACTAACTATGGCTACACCTTC. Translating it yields CASSTQSGRLTNYGYTF. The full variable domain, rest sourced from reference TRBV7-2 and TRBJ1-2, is GAGVSQSPSNKVTEKGKDVELRCDPISGHTALYWYRQSLGQGLEFLIYFQGNSAPDKSGLPSDRFSAERTGGSVSTLTIQRTQQEDSAVYLCASSTQSGRLTNYGYTFGSGTRLTVV.

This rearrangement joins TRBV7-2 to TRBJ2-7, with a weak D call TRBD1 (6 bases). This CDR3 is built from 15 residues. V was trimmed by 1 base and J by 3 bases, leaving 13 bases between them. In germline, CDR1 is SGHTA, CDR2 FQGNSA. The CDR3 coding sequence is TGTGCCAGCAGCTTAGGACAGGTTCCCGTCTACGAGCAGTACTTC. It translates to CASSLGQVPVYEQYF.

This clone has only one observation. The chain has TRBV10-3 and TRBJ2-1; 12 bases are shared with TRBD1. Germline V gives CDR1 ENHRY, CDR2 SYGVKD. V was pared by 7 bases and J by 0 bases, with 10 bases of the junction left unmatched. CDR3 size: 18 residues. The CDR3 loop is CAINPGTGGSLSYNEQFF. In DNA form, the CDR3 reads TGTGCCATCAACCCCGGGACAGGGGGCTCCCTCTCCTACAATGAGCAGTTCTTC.